One and the same sample provided the 30 T cell receptor beta chains below, sequenced in a study of cytomegalovirus exposure and HLA in healthy donors. PCR primers comprised 60 Vbeta and 13 Jbeta primers. Generated by immunoSEQ multiplex PCR, the TCRdb table keeps only in-frame clones and is missing some. The sample yields around 94,000 clones, 75% to 85% seen once. The sample taken for sequencing was PBMCs. These receptor sequences come from a woman in her thirties or forties in good health and CMV-seronegative.

The chain employs TRBV13 and TRBJ2-1; 11 bases fit TRBD2. Germline values: CDR1 PRHDT, CDR2 FYEKMQ (reference sequence). Trimming took 3 bases from V and 5 from J; bases not matched to a gene: 12. The CDR3 sequence is 18 residues long. The CDR3 region is CASSFLASGGQQDNEQFF. In nucleotides, the CDR3 is TGTGCCAGCAGCTTTCTGGCTAGCGGGGGGCAGCAGGACAATGAGCAGTTCTTC.

This clone has ten or more counts. The chain has TRBV10-3 and TRBJ1-2; no reliable D call. Germline V gene data show CDR1 as ENHRY and CDR2 as SYGVKD. The CDR3 spans 14 residues. Trimming stripped 2 bases from V and 6 bases from J, with 13 bases between. The CDR3 DNA is TGTGCCATCAGTGAGCAGGAACTCCTCCATGGCTACACCTTC. It codes for CAISEQELLHGYTF.

This chain links TRBV28 with TRBJ1-5, with D tentatively TRBD1 (5 bases). This CDR3 spans 15 amino acids. Deletions cut 7 bases from V and 1 base from J, with 14 bases between. Germline V gene sequence: CDR1 MDHEN, CDR2 SYDVKM. The CDR3 protein is CASTAGGESNQPQHF. The DNA of the CDR3 is TGTGCCAGCACCGCCGGGGGGGAGAGCAATCAGCCCCAGCATTTT.

This sequence joins TRBV5-6 and TRBJ1-2, with 8 bases lining up with TRBD1. The CDR3 has 16 residues. The germline V gene has CDR1 SGHDT and CDR2 YYEEEE. After removal of 1 base from V and 6 bases from J, the junction contained 11 bases not matched to a gene. CDR3: CASSLWIQGVLDGYTF. CDR3 coding DNA: TGTGCCAGCAGCTTGTGGATACAGGGGGTGTTGGATGGCTACACCTTC.

The gene calls are TRBV29-1 and TRBJ1-2, with D maybe TRBD1 (5 bases). The CDR3 totals 13 residues. Germline assignment: CDR1 SQVTM and CDR2 ANQGSEA. The germline V and J ends were trimmed by 3 bases and 4 bases, with 12 bases remaining between them. The CDR3 is CSVDSRGVYGYTF. The CDR3 coding sequence is TGCAGCGTTGACTCCCGGGGGGTCTATGGCTACACCTTC.

As to this clone: It is likely a read error, because the conserved phenylalanine at the end of the CDR3 is missing. The chain uses TRBV6-5 and TRBJ1-6; no clear D. This CDR3 spans 15 amino acids. With 10 bases removed from V and 7 bases from J, the gap between germline ends came to 20 bases. Germline loops: CDR1 MNHEY, CDR2 SVGAGI. CDR3 residues: CATQIEPGRNSPLHV. CDR3 DNA: TGTGCCACACAAATAGAGCCCGGGAGAAATTCACCCCTCCACGTT.

The chain is built from TRBV7-9 and TRBJ2-7, with a weak D call TRBD2 (5 bases). Germline CDR1 SEHNR, CDR2 FQNEAQ (reference sequence). V was shortened by 5 bases and J by 0 bases, with 8 bases between the two germline ends. The CDR3 is 13 amino acids. CDR3 nucleotides: TGTGCCAGCAGCCCCGGGAACTCCTACGAGCAGTACTTC. It encodes CASSPGNSYEQYF.

This clone turned up a few times. This rearrangement joins TRBV6-1 to TRBJ1-4; 7 nucleotides line up with TRBD1. This CDR3 is built from 12 residues. Germline CDR1 is MNHNS and CDR2 is SASEGT. Losses at the gene ends were 7 bases for V and 7 bases for J; bases not matched to a gene: 3. The CDR3 DNA reads TGTGCCAGCAAAAGGACAGGTGAAAAACTGTTTTTT. Translated: CASKRTGEKLFF.

The V gene is TRBV6-6, the J gene TRBJ2-3; 8 nucleotides match TRBD2. V lost 5 bases and J lost 1; bases outside the gene matches: 2. From germline, CDR1 is MNHNY and CDR2 SVGAGI (reference sequence). The CDR3 loop spans 14 amino acids. DNA of the CDR3: TGTGCCAGCAGTCGGGGGGGCCGCACAGATACGCAGTATTTT. Amino acids: CASSRGGRTDTQYF.

Points on this clone: The same CDR3 is also encoded by other DNA sequences in this sample. The chain links TRBV6-6 to TRBJ1-4; unclear D gene. There are 15 residues in the CDR3. V lost 6 bases, J lost 2 bases, and 13 bases lay in between. Germline lookup yields CDR1 MNHNY and CDR2 SVGAGI (reference sequence). CDR3 DNA: TGTGCCAGCAGACACCGAGACATCACTAATGAAAAACTGTTTTTT. Amino acids: CASRHRDITNEKLFF.

The chain recombines TRBV5-4 with TRBJ2-3, with TRBD2 identical over 10 bases. J was trimmed by 2 bases and V by 2 bases; bases with no gene match: 5. Germline CDR1 and CDR2: SGHNT and YYREEE (reference sequence). CDR3 size: 16 residues. The CDR3 is CASSFKLAGITDTQYF. The CDR3 nucleotides are TGTGCCAGCAGCTTTAAACTAGCGGGGATCACAGATACGCAGTATTTT.

V usage is TRBV6-5 and J usage is TRBJ2-7; 13 bases align to TRBD2. The CDR3 runs to 15 residues. The J segment lost 2 bases and the V segment lost 6 bases, leaving 4 bases of the junction unmatched. Looked up from germline, CDR1 is MNHEY and CDR2 is SVGAGI. The CDR3 nucleotides read TGTGCCAGCAGCGAGGGACTAGCGGGGCCCTACGAGCAGTACGTC. It yields the protein CASSEGLAGPYEQYV.

The chain carries TRBV9 and TRBJ1-1; no firm D call. The germline V and J ends were trimmed by 0 bases and 5 bases, with 17 bases remaining between them. CDR3 length equals 16 residues. Germline CDR1 is SGDLS and CDR2 is YYNGEE. The CDR3 region is CASSVGVGLGGTEAFF. The CDR3 region has the DNA TGTGCCAGCAGCGTAGGGGTTGGACTTGGCGGAACTGAAGCTTTCTTT.

This chain links TRBV2 with TRBJ2-2; TRBD1 matches 9 bases. The CDR3 extends over 16 amino acids. CDR1 is SNHLY and CDR2 is FYNNEI in the germline V gene. V trimming: 7 bases; J trimming: 6 bases; junction bases outside the gene matches: 12. The CDR3 loop is CASNYIDRGSSGELFF. The CDR3, as DNA: TGTGCCAGCAACTATATTGACAGGGGGTCTTCCGGGGAGCTGTTTTTT.

The count of this clone is one. The rearrangement uses TRBV7-6 and TRBJ1-1; D uncertain. V was clipped by 4 bases and J by 5 bases, with 20 bases between them. CDR3 length: 16 residues. The germline V gene encodes CDR1 SGHVS and CDR2 FNYEAQ. The CDR3 sequence is CASSSQRPNLRTEAFF. CDR3 sequence (DNA): TGTGCCAGCAGCTCCCAGCGACCCAACCTGCGAACTGAAGCTTTCTTT. Using reference TRBV7-6 and TRBJ1-1 for the parts outside the CDR3, the full variable domain is GAGVSQSPRYKVTKRGQDVALRCDPISGHVSLYWYRQALGQGPEFLTYFNYEAQQDKSGLPNDRFSAERPEGSISTLTIQRTEQRDSAMYRCASSSQRPNLRTEAFFGQGTRLTVV.

This chain connects TRBV7-9 to TRBJ2-7; no clear D gene. Germline V gene sequence: CDR1 SEHNR, CDR2 FQNEAQ (reference sequence). This CDR3 spans 11 amino acids. V gave up 6 bases and J gave up 1 base, with 4 bases separating them. The chain's CDR3 is CASSRSYEQYF. The CDR3 DNA sequence: TGTGCCAGCAGTCGGTCCTACGAGCAGTACTTC.

This chain links TRBV6-1 with TRBJ2-7; TRBD1 matches at 7 bases. CDR1 is MNHNS and CDR2 is SASEGT in the germline V gene. The CDR3 extends over 13 amino acids. With 7 bases clipped from V and 3 bases from J, the junction kept 6 bases outside the gene matches. In nucleotides, the CDR3 is TGTGCCAGCAAACGGGACAGTGACTACGAGCAGTACTTC. Protein sequence: CASKRDSDYEQYF.

This chain links TRBV7-8 with TRBJ1-4, with TRBD1 identical over 7 bases. Unmatched junction bases numbered 5, after V lost 5 bases and J lost 8 bases. CDR3 size: 13 residues. The germline V gene has CDR1 SGHVS and CDR2 FQNEAQ. CDR3 amino acids: CASSPDRREKLFF. CDR3 in DNA: TGTGCCAGCAGCCCGGACAGGAGGGAAAAACTGTTTTTT. The full variable domain, in which reference TRBV7-8 and TRBJ1-4 provide the parts outside the CDR3, is GAGVSQSPRYKVAKRGQDVALRCDPISGHVSLFWYQQALGQGPEFLTYFQNEAQLDKSGLPSDRFFAERPEGSVSTLKIQRTQQEDSAVYLCASSPDRREKLFFGSGTQLSVL.

The CDR3 region has the DNA TGTGCCAGCAGCTCACAACTCCAGGTCTTTGAAGCTTTCTTT. This translates into CASSSQLQVFEAFF. The genes are TRBV7-9 and TRBJ1-1; D is uncertain. Trimming pared 4 bases from V and 7 bases from J, leaving 16 bases between. This CDR3 has 14 amino acids. Germline CDR1 and CDR2: SEHNR and FQNEAQ (reference sequence).

The chain links TRBV4-2 to TRBJ1-5; 9 nucleotides line up with TRBD1. The CDR3 consists of 16 residues. The germline V gene encodes CDR1 LGHNA and CDR2 YNFKEQ. J was trimmed by 4 bases and V by 0 bases; bases with no gene match: 4. The CDR3 spells CASSQEVQGANQPQHF. The CDR3 coding sequence is TGTGCCAGCAGCCAAGAGGTACAGGGGGCGAATCAGCCCCAGCATTTT.

The chain carries TRBV7-2 and TRBJ1-1; D gene unclear. V lost 2 bases to trimming and J lost 0 bases, with 7 bases between them. The CDR3 has 14 amino acids. Germline V gives CDR1 SGHTA, CDR2 FQGNSA. The CDR3 coding sequence is TGTGCCAGCAGCTTATACGGGGTGAACACTGAAGCTTTCTTT. This codes for CASSLYGVNTEAFF.

This clone was found a few times. CDR3 loop: CASSVGGEVNYGYTF. The DNA for the CDR3 is TGTGCCAGCAGCGTAGGGGGGGAAGTAAACTATGGCTACACCTTC. The J gene is TRBJ1-2, the V gene TRBV9; possible D gene TRBD1, 5 bases. Trimming removed 0 bases at V and 2 bases at J, with 11 bases between. CDR1 SGDLS and CDR2 YYNGEE come from the germline V gene. The CDR3 covers 15 residues.

This clone is a singleton in its sample. The V and J genes are TRBV28 and TRBJ1-4; the D gene is possibly TRBD1 (5 bases). The CDR3 is 15 residues long. V was clipped by 3 bases and J by 7 bases, with 15 bases between them. CDR1 is MDHEN, CDR2 SYDVKM, per germline. Here the CDR3 reads CASSLPRTLREKLFF. In nucleotides, the CDR3 is TGTGCCAGCAGTTTGCCTCGGACACTACGTGAAAAACTGTTTTTT.

This sequence joins TRBV19 and TRBJ1-1; tentative D call: TRBD1 (6 bases). The CDR3 loop spans 13 amino acids. Deletions cut 5 bases from V and 4 bases from J, with 11 bases between. The germline V gene has CDR1 LNHDA and CDR2 SQIVND (reference sequence). The CDR3 nucleotides are TGTGCCAGTAGTTCCGGACAGAGCACTGAAGCTTTCTTT. It codes for CASSSGQSTEAFF.

As to this clone: Additional DNA sequences in this sample encode the identical CDR3. The chain uses TRBV4-1 and TRBJ1-4, with TRBD1 identical over 9 bases. CDR1 is MGHRA, CDR2 YSYEKL, per germline. J gave up 0 bases and V 3 bases, and 5 bases lay outside the gene matches. This CDR3 has 17 residues. The CDR3 spells CASSHGQGIATNEKLFF. The CDR3 nucleotides read TGCGCCAGCAGCCACGGACAGGGGATTGCAACTAATGAAAAACTGTTTTTT.

The chain carries TRBV6-4 and TRBJ2-3, with 11 bases fitting TRBD2. The V segment lost 0 bases and the J segment 4 bases; nucleotides outside the gene matches: 3. Germline CDR1 is MRHNA and CDR2 is SNTAGT. This CDR3 is built from 16 residues. CDR3: CASSDSSGGAPDTQYF. The CDR3 DNA reads as TGTGCCAGCAGTGACTCTAGCGGGGGGGCCCCAGATACGCAGTATTTT.

The chain joins TRBV14 to TRBJ2-3; TRBD2 agrees at 11 bases. Per germline, CDR1 SGHDN and CDR2 FVKESK. The V gene end was trimmed by 4 bases and the J gene end by 2 bases; junction bases not matched to a gene: 5. The CDR3 has 16 amino acids. The CDR3: CASSPSSGGITDTQYF. The CDR3 DNA is TGTGCCAGCAGCCCGTCTAGCGGGGGGATCACAGATACGCAGTATTTT. The full variable domain, in which reference TRBV14 and TRBJ2-3 provide the parts outside the CDR3, is EAGVTQFPSHSVIEKGQTVTLRCDPISGHDNLYWYRRVMGKEIKFLLHFVKESKQDESGMPNNRFLAERTGGTYSTLKVQPAELEDSGVYFCASSPSSGGITDTQYFGPGTRLTVL.

The V call is TRBV4-2, the J call TRBJ2-1; possible D gene TRBD2, 5 bases. Germline V gene sequence: CDR1 LGHNA, CDR2 YNFKEQ. The V end was cut by 10 bases, the J end by 6 bases, with 22 bases between. The CDR3 covers 15 residues. CDR3 in amino acids: CATRGSTSDPNEQFF. CDR3 nucleotide sequence: TGTGCCACGCGAGGGAGCACGTCGGACCCCAATGAGCAGTTCTTC.

This chain uses TRBV6-1 with TRBJ1-5, with 9 bases that match TRBD1. Germline trimming cut 6 bases from V and 7 bases from J; bases unmatched to any gene: 4. From germline, CDR1 is MNHNS and CDR2 SASEGT. The CDR3 is 13 residues long. The CDR3 reads CASSWDRDQPQHF. In DNA, the CDR3 is TGTGCCAGCAGCTGGGACAGGGACCAGCCCCAGCATTTT.

This clone was found a few times. V is TRBV30 and J is TRBJ1-5; D is ambiguous. This CDR3 is 13 amino acids long. Trimming pared 0 bases from V and 1 base from J, leaving 4 bases between. Germline lookup yields CDR1 GTSNPN and CDR2 SVGIG (reference sequence). The CDR3 DNA sequence: TGTGCCTGGAGTGTACAGAGCAATCAGCCCCAGCATTTT. Amino acid sequence: CAWSVQSNQPQHF.